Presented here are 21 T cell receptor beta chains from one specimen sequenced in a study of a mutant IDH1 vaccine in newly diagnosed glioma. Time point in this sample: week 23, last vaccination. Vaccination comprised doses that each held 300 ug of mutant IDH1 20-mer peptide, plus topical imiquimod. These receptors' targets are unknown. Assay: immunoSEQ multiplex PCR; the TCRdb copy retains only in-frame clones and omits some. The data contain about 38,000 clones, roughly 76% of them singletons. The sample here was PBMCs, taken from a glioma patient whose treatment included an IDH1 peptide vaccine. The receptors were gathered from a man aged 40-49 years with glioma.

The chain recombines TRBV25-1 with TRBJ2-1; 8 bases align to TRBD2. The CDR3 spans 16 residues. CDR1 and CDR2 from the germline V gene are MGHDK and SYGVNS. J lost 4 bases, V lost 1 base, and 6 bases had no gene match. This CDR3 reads CASSESGTRPYNEQFF. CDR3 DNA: TGTGCCAGCAGTGAATCCGGGACTAGACCATACAATGAGCAGTTCTTC.

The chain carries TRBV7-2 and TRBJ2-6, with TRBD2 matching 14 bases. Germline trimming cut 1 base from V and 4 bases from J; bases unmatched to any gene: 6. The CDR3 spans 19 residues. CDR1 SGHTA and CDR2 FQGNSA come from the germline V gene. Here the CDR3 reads CASSLEGTSGSRGANVLTF. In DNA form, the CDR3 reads TGTGCCAGCAGCTTAGAAGGGACTAGCGGGAGTAGGGGGGCCAACGTCCTGACTTTC.

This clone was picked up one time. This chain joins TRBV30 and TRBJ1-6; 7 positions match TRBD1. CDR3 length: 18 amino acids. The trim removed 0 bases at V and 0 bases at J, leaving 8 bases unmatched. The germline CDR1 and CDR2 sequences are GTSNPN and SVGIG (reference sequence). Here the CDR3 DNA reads TGTGCCTGGAGTGTAGGGACAGCTAGGAGCTCCTATAATTCACCCCTCCACTTT. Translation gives CAWSVGTARSSYNSPLHF.

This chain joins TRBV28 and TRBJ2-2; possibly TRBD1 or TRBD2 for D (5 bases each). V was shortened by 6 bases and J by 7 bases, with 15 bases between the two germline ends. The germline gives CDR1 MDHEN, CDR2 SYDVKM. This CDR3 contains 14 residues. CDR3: CASRKAGGFGELFF. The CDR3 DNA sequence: TGTGCCAGCAGGAAGGCTGGGGGTTTCGGGGAGCTGTTTTTT.

The CDR3 sequence is CASSFGSRTDTQYF. The CDR3 region has the DNA TGTGCCAGCAGTTTTGGGAGCCGCACAGATACGCAGTATTTT. This chain joins TRBV27 and TRBJ2-3; possibly TRBD2 for D (5 bases). Germline V gives CDR1 MNHEY, CDR2 SMNVEV (reference sequence). The ends were cut back, 3 bases at V and 1 base at J, with 8 bases in the middle. This CDR3 has 14 residues.

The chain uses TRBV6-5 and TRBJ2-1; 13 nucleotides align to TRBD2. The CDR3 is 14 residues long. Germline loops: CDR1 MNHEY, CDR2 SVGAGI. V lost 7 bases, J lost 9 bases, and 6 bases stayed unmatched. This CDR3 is CASKLAGGPAEQFF. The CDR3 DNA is TGTGCCAGCAAACTAGCGGGAGGGCCGGCTGAGCAGTTCTTC.

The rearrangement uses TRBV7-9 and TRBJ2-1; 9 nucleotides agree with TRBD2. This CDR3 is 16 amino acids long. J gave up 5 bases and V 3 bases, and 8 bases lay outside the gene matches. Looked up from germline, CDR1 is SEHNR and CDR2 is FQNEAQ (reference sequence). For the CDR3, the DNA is TGTGCCAGCAGCTTGGGACTAGCCGGAACCCACAATGAGCAGTTCTTC. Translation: CASSLGLAGTHNEQFF.

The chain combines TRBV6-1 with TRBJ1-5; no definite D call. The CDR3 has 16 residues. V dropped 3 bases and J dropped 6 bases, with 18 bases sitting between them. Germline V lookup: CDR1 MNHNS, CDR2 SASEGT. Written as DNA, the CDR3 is TGTGCCAGCAGTGATTTCATTCGCGGGATCCGTCAGCCCCAGCATTTT. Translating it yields CASSDFIRGIRQPQHF.

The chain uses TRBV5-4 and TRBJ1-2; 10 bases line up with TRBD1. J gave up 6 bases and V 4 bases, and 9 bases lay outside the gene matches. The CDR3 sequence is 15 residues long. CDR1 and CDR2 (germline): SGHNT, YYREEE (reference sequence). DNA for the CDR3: TGTGCCAGCAGCCCCGGACAGGGGGTATTAGATGGCTACACCTTC. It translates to CASSPGQGVLDGYTF.

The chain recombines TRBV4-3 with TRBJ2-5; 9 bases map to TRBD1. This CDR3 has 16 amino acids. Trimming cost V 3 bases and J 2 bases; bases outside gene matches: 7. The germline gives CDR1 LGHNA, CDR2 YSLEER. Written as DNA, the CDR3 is TGCGCCAGCAGCCAGGCTCCGGGACAGGGACAAGAGACCCAGTACTTC. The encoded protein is CASSQAPGQGQETQYF.

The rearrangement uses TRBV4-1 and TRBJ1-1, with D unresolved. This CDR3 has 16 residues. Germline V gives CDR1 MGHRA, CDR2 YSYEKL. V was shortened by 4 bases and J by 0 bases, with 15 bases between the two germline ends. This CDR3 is CASSPAGGRLNTEAFF. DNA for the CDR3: TGCGCCAGCAGCCCGGCAGGAGGGCGGCTGAACACTGAAGCTTTCTTT.

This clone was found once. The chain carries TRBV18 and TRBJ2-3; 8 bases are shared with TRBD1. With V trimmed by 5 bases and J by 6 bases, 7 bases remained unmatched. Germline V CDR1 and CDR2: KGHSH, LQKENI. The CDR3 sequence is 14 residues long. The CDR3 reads CASSSTGGGDTQYF. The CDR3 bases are TGTGCCAGCTCATCTACAGGGGGAGGCGATACGCAGTATTTT.

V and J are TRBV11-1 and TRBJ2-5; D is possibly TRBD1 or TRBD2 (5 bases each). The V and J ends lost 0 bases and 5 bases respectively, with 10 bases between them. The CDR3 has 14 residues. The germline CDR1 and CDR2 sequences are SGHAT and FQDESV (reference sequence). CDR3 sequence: CASSLARGSETQYF. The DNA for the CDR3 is TGTGCCAGCAGCTTAGCGAGGGGAAGTGAGACCCAGTACTTC. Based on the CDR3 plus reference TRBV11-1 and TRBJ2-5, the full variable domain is EAEVAQSPRYKITEKSQAVAFWCDPISGHATLYWYRQILGQGPELLVQFQDESVVDDSQLPKDRFSAERLKGVDSTLKIQPAELGDSAMYLCASSLARGSETQYFGPGTRLLVL.

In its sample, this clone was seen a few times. DNA for the CDR3: TGCGCCAGCAGCTTTGGGGCCAGGGGGACCGGGGAGCTGTTTTTT. Translation: CASSFGARGTGELFF. J is TRBJ2-2 and V is TRBV5-1, with 7 bases fitting TRBD1. Germline V gives CDR1 SGHRS, CDR2 YFSETQ. V lost 2 bases, J lost 5 bases, and 6 bases stayed unmatched. CDR3 length equals 15 residues.

CDR3 amino acids: CASSPGGLRTEAFF. The CDR3 nucleotides are TGTGCCAGCTCACCCGGGGGGTTGAGGACTGAAGCTTTCTTT. The rearrangement joins TRBV18 to TRBJ1-1, with D possibly being TRBD1 (5 bases). The CDR3 is made up of 14 amino acids. Trimming pared 3 bases from V and 5 bases from J, leaving 13 bases between. Germline V CDR1 and CDR2: KGHSH, LQKENI.

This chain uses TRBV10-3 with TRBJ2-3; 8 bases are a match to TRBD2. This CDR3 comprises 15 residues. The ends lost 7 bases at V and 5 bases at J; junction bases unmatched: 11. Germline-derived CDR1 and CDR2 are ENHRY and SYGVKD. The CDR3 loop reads CAITRTSRDGDTQYF. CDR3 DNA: TGTGCCATCACCAGGACTAGCAGGGATGGAGATACGCAGTATTTT.

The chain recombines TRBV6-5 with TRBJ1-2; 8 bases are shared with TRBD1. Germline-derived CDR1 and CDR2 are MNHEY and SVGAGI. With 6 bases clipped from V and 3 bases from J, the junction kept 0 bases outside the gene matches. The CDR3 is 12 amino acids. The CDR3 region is CASRTGDYGYTF. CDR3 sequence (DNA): TGTGCCAGCAGGACAGGGGACTATGGCTACACCTTC.

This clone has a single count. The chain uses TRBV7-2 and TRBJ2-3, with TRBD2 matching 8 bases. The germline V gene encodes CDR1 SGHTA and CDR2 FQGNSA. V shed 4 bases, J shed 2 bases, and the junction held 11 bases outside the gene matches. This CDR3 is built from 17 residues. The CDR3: CASSSLGRGAYTDTQYF. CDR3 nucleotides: TGTGCCAGCAGCTCGCTGGGGCGGGGGGCCTACACAGATACGCAGTATTTT.

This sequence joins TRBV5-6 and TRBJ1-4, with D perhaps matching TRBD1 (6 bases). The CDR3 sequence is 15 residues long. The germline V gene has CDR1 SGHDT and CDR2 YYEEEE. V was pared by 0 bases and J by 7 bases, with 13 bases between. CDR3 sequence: CASSLDRGLTEKLFF. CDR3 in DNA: TGTGCCAGCAGCTTGGATAGGGGGTTGACTGAAAAACTGTTTTTT.

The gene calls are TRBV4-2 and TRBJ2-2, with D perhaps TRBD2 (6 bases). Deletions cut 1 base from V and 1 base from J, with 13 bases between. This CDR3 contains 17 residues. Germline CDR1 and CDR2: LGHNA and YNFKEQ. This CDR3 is CASSQAPWRENTGELFF. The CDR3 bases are TGTGCCAGCAGCCAAGCGCCCTGGCGGGAGAACACCGGGGAGCTGTTTTTT.

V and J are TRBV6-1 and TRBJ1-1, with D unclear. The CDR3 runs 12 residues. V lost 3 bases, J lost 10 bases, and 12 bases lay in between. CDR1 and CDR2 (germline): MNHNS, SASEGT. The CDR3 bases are TGTGCCAGCAGTGACAACGGCCGGGGAGCTTTCTTT. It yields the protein CASSDNGRGAFF.